Given below is one T cell receptor (beta chain) in context. The junction had 9 bases not matched to a gene; V was cut back by 6 bases and J by 6 bases. This CDR3 contains 15 residues. The germline V gene encodes CDR1 MNHEY and CDR2 SMNVEV (reference sequence). This record comes from a study of cytomegalovirus exposure and HLA in healthy donors. Primers included in the PCR were 60 Vbeta and 13 Jbeta primers. Only in-frame clones appear in the TCRdb table, and some are missing; sequencing was by immunoSEQ multiplex PCR. The sample has about 140,000 clones, over 70% seen once; the top ten hold more than 0.85%.

The sample consisted of PBMCs. This clonotype originated in a man between 18 and 29 years old in good health and CMV-seronegative. The chain combines TRBV27 with TRBJ2-1, with 9 positions matching TRBD1. The CDR3 DNA sequence: TGTGCCAGCAGCTATGGGACAGGGTTCGGCAATGAGCAGTTCTTC. Residues: CASSYGTGFGNEQFF.